This entry lists 8 T cell receptor beta chains sequenced from one sample in a study of spatial heterogeneity in lung cancer. A single record per CDR3 protein comes from TCRdb applying MiXCR to the 5' RACE reads. Of about 120,000 distinct CDR3 sequences in the sample, 11% were seen once. Time point meaning: blood at routine non-recurrence follow-up after resection. The specimen was PBMCs, collected at follow-up. The receptors derive from a female donor with early-stage non-small cell lung cancer.

This clonotype was seen ten or more times. This sequence joins TRBV10-3 and TRBJ2-2; 9 bases agree with TRBD2. The junction had 4 bases not matched to a gene; V was cut back by 10 bases and J by 1 base. CDR1 is ENHRY, CDR2 SYGVKD, per germline. This CDR3 region has 14 residues. The CDR3 loop reads CATRAGGNTGELFF. The CDR3 nucleotides are TGTGCCACCCGAGCGGGAGGGAACACCGGGGAGCTGTTTTTT.

The chain couples TRBV20-1 to TRBJ2-2; D is unresolved. CDR3 size: 11 residues. Looked up from germline, CDR1 is DFQATT and CDR2 is SNEGSKA (reference sequence). The V end was cut by 2 bases, the J end by 5 bases, with 3 bases between. The chain's CDR3 is CSARRTGELFF. DNA of the CDR3: TGCAGTGCTAGAAGGACCGGGGAGCTGTTTTTT.

This clonotype was counted a few times. The chain couples TRBV12-3 or TRBV12-4 to TRBJ1-1; 9 nucleotides match TRBD1. The CDR3 has 12 residues. The V segment lost 5 bases and the J segment 10 bases; nucleotides outside the gene matches: 5. Here the CDR3 DNA reads TGTGCCAGCAGTCAAAACAGGGGGCGAGCTTTCTTT. It specifies CASSQNRGRAFF.

This rearrangement joins TRBV6-6 to TRBJ2-4; D may match TRBD1 or TRBD2 (5 bases each). From germline, CDR1 is MNHNY and CDR2 SVGAGI (reference sequence). The CDR3 sequence is 14 residues long. Trimming removed 6 bases at V and 5 bases at J, with 14 bases between. The CDR3 coding sequence is TGTGCCAGCAGCAGAACTGGGACCGAAAACATTCAGTACTTC. Translating it yields CASSRTGTENIQYF.

Comment on this clonotype: One end of the junction is discordant with germline, which a read error may explain. CDR3 coding DNA: TGTGCCAGCAGCCTAACGCTGCCGGATACGCAGTATTTT. Translating it yields CASSLTLPDTQYF. This chain uses TRBV7-3 with TRBJ2-3; D is undetermined. Germline assignment: CDR1 SGHTA and CDR2 FQGTGA. This CDR3 comprises 13 residues.

On this clonotype itself: At one of its ends the junction is not consistent with the germline gene, which may arise from a read error. The chain carries TRBV19 and TRBJ1-3; D ambiguous. Per the germline V gene, CDR1 is LNHDA and CDR2 is SQIVND (reference sequence). The CDR3 length is 14 residues. For the CDR3, the DNA is TGTGCCAGTGGTATCTCCCATAGAGGAAACACCATATATTTT. It translates to CASGISHRGNTIYF.

This clonotype has only a few counts. The DNA of the CDR3 is TGTGCCAGCAGCTTAGCGTCAGGGGGTAATGGCTACACCTTC. As protein: CASSLASGGNGYTF. The genes are TRBV7-9 and TRBJ1-2; 7 positions match TRBD1. This CDR3 contains 14 residues. CDR1 is SEHNR, CDR2 FQNEAQ, per germline (reference sequence). V lost 0 bases to trimming and J lost 6 bases; unmatched junction nucleotides: 4.

Ten or more counts support this clonotype. The chain combines TRBV7-2 with TRBJ2-5, with 10 bases aligning to TRBD2. Germline V CDR1 and CDR2: SGHTA, FQGNSA. The CDR3 is 17 residues long. The ends lost 4 bases at V and 4 bases at J; junction bases unmatched: 12. The CDR3: CASSSFAGTSVIETQYF. The CDR3 bases are TGTGCCAGCAGCTCGTTTGCCGGGACTAGCGTAATAGAGACCCAGTACTTC.